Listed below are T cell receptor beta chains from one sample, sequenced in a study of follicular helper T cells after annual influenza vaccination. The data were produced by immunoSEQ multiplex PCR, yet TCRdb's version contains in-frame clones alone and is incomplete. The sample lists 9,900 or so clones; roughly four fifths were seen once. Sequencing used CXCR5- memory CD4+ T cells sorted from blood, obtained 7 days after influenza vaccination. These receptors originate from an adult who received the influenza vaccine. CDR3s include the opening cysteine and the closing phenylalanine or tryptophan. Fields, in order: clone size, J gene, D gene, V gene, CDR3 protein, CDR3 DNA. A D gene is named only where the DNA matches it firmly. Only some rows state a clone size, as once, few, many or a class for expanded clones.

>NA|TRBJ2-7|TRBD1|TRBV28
CASSWTGDEQYF
TGTGCCAGCAGTTGGACAGGGGACGAGCAGTACTTC
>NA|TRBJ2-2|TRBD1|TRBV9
CASSVAGTAELFF
TGTGCCAGCAGCGTAGCGGGGACAGCGGAGCTGTTTTTT
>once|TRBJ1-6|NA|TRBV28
CASNPPSSNNSPLHF
TGTGCCAGCAATCCCCCTTCGAGTAATAATTCACCCCTCCACTTT
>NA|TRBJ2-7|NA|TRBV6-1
CASYGNGPRSYEQYF
TGTGCCAGCTATGGGAACGGTCCTCGCTCCTACGAGCAGTACTTC
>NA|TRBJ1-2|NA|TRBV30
CAWSKGTNYGYTF
TGTGCCTGGAGTAAGGGAACTAACTATGGCTACACCTTC
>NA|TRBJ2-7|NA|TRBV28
CASSTTRSSYEQYF
TGTGCCAGCAGTACGACTAGAAGCTCCTACGAGCAGTACTTC
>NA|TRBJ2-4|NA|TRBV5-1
CASSQGGLGLPKNIQYF
TGCGCCAGCAGCCAAGGGGGCTTGGGACTTCCCAAAAACATTCAGTACTTC
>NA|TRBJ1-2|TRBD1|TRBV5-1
CASSMTGNYGYTF
TGCGCCAGCAGCATGACAGGGAACTATGGCTACACCTTC
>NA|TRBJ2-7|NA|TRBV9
CASSVEGGAEQYF
TGTGCCAGCAGCGTAGAAGGGGGGGCCGAGCAGTACTTC
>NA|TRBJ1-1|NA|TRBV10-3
CAISESGTRGLTEAFF
TGTGCCATCAGTGAGTCCGGGACCCGAGGATTAACTGAAGCTTTCTTT
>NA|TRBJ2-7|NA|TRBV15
CATSRDKGAEQYF
TGTGCCACCAGCAGAGATAAGGGCGCCGAGCAGTACTTC
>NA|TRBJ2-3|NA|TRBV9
CASSPVEDTQYF
TGTGCCAGCAGCCCCGTCGAAGATACGCAGTATTTT
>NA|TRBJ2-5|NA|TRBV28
CASSLGRWGGGETQYF
TGTGCCAGCAGTTTGGGTCGATGGGGGGGCGGAGAGACCCAGTACTTC
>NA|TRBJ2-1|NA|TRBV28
CASSMPNGLGQFF
TGTGCCAGCAGTATGCCAAACGGCCTGGGGCAGTTCTTC
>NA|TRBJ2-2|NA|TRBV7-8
CASRFSGTGELFF
TGTGCCAGCAGATTTAGTGGCACCGGGGAGCTGTTTTTT
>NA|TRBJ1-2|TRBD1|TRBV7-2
CASSPRTGSRLANYGYTF
TGTGCCAGCAGCCCCCGGACAGGGTCGAGATTAGCTAACTATGGCTACACCTTC
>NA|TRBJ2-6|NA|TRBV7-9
CASSRDSGANVLTF
TGTGCCAGCAGCCGCGACTCTGGGGCCAACGTCCTGACTTTC
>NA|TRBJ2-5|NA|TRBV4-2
CASSPGLAGETQYF
TGTGCCAGCAGCCCCGGTTTGGCGGGGGAGACCCAGTACTTC
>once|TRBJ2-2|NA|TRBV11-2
CASSSGGYATGELFF
TGTGCCAGCAGTTCCGGAGGCTACGCCACCGGGGAGCTGTTTTTT
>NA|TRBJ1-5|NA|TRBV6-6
CASSYSGQPQHF
TGTGCCAGCAGTTACTCCGGGCAGCCCCAGCATTTT